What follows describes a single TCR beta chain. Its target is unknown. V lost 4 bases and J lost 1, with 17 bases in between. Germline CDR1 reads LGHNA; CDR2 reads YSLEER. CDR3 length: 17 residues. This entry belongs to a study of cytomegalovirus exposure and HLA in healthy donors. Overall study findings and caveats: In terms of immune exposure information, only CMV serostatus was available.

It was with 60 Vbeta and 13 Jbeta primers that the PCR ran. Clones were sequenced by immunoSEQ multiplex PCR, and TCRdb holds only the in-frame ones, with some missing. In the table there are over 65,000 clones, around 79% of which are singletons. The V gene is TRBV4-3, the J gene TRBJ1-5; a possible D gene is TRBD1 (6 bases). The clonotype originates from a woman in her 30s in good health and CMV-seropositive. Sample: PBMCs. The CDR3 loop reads CASSLRLQGESNQPQHF. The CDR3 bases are TGCGCCAGCAGCCTTCGTTTACAGGGAGAAAGCAATCAGCCCCAGCATTTT.